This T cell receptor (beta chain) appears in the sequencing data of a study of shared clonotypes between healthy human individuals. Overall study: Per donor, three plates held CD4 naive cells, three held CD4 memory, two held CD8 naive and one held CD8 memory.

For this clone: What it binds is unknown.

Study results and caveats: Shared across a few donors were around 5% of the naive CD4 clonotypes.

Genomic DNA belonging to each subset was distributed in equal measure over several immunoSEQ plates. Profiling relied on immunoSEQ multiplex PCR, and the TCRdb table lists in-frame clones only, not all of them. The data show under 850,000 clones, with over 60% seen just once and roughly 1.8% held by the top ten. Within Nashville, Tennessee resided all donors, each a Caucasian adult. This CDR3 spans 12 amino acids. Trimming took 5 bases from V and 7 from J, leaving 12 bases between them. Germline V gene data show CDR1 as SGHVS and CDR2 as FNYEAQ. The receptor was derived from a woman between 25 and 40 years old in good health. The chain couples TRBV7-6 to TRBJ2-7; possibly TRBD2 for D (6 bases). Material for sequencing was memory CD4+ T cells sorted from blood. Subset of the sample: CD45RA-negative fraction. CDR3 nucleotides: TGTGCCAGCAGCCGACTAGGGTCTGAGCAGTACTTC. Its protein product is CASSRLGSEQYF. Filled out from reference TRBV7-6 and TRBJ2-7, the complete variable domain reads GAGVSQSPRYKVTKRGQDVALRCDPISGHVSLYWYRQALGQGPEFLTYFNYEAQQDKSGLPNDRFSAERPEGSISTLTIQRTEQRDSAMYRCASSRLGSEQYFGPGTRLTVT.